Following are 3 T cell receptor beta chains from one sample sequenced in a study of T cell clonality in common variable immunodeficiency. Study observations and caveats: In common variable immunodeficiency, TCR beta chains reportedly carried fewer deletions and N-nucleotide insertions.

Profiled with immunoSEQ multiplex PCR; TCRdb holds only in-frame clones, not every one. The table lists approximately 17,000 clones, with no singletons. The antigens of these receptors remain unknown. The sample consisted of peripheral blood mononuclear cells. The receptors here all came from a human donor with common variable immunodeficiency.

This clone was counted at least ten times. The read terminates 3 residues ahead of where the CDR3 ends, so the germline J gene completes it. The V gene is TRBV7-3, the J gene TRBJ2-3; maybe TRBD2 (6 bases). With 5 bases removed from V and 0 bases from J, the gap between germline ends came to 9 bases. The germline V gene encodes CDR1 SGHTA and CDR2 FQGTGA. The CDR3 covers 14 residues. CDR3 in amino acids: CASSQGTSTDTQYF. The part of the CDR3 DNA that was read is TGTGCCAGCAGCCAAGGGACTAGCACAGATACG. Supplemented by reference TRBV7-3 and TRBJ2-3, the full variable domain reads GAGVSQTPSNKVTEKGKYVELRCDPISGHTALYWYRQSLGQGPEFLIYFQGTGAADDSGLPNDRFFAVRPEGSVSTLKIQRTERGDSAVYLCASSQGTSTDTQYFGPGTRLTVL.

Concerning this clone: Coverage ceases 3 residues before the CDR3 finishes, and the germline J gene fills in the end. The V call is TRBV6-2 or TRBV6-3, the J call TRBJ2-3; D gene ambiguous. V was cut by 0 bases and J by 2 bases, with 6 bases left in between. CDR3 length: 14 residues. Germline loops: CDR1 MNHEY, CDR2 SVGEGT. CDR3 bases read: TGTGCCAGCAGTTACTCTCTAGACACAGATACG. As protein: CASSYSLDTDT. Given in full, the CDR3 is CASSYSLDTDTQYF.

This clone appeared a few times. Sequencing ends 3 residues short of the CDR3 end; the germline J gene provides the rest. This chain joins TRBV2 and TRBJ2-3; 14 bases align to TRBD2. CDR1 is SNHLY and CDR2 is FYNNEI in the germline V gene. Losses at the gene ends were 4 bases for V and 3 bases for J; bases not matched to a gene: 3. CDR3 size: 16 residues. Incomplete CDR3 DNA: TGTGCCAGCAGTGGGTGGACTAGCGGGGGGACAGATACG. This gives the protein CASSGWTSGGTDT. The entire CDR3 is CASSGWTSGGTDTQYF.